This TCR beta chain was observed in a study of blood T cell repertoires in COVID-19. The overall study: The origin of the acute and convalescent COVID-19 samples was the United States, Italy and Spain. T cells, B-cell-depleted T cells, or PBMCs supplied cDNA or gDNA.

Per the authors' pipeline: Amplification of reference gene primers was used by the study to estimate nucleated cell counts. The protocol was immunoSEQ multiplex PCR, while the TCRdb copy is restricted to in-frame clones and leaves out a portion. The DNA was the basis for D and trimming; V, J and clone size are from that table. The sample yields some 250,000 clones, roughly four fifths seen once. Regarding this clone: In the same sample, other DNA sequences code for this CDR3.

Seattle patients were enrolled while actively infected and followed longitudinally. Sequences were obtained from peripheral blood. The sequence was obtained from a woman of 80 years or more with COVID-19, enrolled during active disease.

The CDR3 is CASSLGQGYGYTF. The CDR3 DNA sequence: TGTGCCAGCAGTTTAGGACAGGGCTATGGCTACACCTTC. J is TRBJ1-2 and V is TRBV12-3 or TRBV12-4, with 7 bases fitting TRBD1. The CDR3 loop spans 13 amino acids. J lost 4 bases, V lost 1 base, and 0 bases had no gene match.